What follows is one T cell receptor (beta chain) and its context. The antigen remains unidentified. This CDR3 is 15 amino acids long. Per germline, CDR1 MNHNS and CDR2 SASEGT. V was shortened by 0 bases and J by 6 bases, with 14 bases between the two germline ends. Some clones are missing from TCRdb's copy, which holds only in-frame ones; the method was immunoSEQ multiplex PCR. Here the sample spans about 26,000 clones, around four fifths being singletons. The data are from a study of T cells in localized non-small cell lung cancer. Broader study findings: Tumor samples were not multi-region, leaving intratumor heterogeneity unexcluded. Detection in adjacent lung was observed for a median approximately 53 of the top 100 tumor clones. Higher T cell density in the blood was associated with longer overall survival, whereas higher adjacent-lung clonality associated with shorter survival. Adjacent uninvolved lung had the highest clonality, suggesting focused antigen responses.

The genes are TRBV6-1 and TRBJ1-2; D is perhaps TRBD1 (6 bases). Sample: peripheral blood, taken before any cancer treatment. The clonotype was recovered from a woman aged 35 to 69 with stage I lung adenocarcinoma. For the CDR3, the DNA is TGTGCCAGCAGTGAAGCTCGGGGGCGTGAGGATGGCTACACCTTC. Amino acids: CASSEARGREDGYTF.